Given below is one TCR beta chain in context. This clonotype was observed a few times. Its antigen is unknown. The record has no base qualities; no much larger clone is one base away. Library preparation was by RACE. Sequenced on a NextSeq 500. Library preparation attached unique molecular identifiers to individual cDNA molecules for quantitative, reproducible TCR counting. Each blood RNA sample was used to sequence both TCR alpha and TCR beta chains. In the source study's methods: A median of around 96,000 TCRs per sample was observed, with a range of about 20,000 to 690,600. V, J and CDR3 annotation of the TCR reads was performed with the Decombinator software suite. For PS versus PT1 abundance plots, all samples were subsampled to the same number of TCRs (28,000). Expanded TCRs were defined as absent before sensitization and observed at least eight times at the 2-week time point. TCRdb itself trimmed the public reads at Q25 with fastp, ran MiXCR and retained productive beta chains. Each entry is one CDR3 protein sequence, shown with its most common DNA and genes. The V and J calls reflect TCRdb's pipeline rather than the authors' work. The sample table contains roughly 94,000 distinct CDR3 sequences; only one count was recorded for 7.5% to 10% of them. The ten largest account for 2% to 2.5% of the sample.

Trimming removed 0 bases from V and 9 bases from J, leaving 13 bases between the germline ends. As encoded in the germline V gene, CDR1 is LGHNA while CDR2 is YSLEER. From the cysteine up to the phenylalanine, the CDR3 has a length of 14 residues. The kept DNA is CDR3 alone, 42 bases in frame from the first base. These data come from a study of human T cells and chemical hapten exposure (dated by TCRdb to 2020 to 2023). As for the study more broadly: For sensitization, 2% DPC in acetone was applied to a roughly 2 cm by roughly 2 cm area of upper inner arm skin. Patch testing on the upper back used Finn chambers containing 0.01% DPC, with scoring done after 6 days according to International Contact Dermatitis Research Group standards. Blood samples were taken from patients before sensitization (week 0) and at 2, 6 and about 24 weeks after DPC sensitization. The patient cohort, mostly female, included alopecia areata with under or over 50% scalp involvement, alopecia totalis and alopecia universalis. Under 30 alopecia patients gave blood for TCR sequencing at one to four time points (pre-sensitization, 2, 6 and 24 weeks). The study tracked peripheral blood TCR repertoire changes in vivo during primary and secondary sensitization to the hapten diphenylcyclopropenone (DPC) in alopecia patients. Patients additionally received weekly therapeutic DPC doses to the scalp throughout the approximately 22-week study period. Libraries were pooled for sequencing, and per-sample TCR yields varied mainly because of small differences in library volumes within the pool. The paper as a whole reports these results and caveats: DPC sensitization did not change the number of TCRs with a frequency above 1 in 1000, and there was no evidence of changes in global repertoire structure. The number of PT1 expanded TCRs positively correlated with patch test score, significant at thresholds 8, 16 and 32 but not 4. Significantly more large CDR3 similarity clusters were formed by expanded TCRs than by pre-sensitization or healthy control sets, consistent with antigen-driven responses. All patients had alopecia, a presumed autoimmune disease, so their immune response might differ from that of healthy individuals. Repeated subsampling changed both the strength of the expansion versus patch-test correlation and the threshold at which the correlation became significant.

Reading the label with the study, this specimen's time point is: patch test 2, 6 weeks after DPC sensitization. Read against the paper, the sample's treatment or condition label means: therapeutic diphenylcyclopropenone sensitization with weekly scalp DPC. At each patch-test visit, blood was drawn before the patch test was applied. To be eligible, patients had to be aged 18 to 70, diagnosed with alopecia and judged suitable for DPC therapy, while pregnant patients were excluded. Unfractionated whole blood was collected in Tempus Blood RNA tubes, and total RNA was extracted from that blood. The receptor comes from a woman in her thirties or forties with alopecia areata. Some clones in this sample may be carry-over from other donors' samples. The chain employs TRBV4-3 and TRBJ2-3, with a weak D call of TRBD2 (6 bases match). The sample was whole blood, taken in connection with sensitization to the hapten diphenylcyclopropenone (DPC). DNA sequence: TGCGCCAGCAGCCAAGAAAAGGGCGGGATCACGCAGTATTTT. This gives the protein CASSQEKGGITQYF.